The table lists the clone carrying this TCR beta chain with a few counts. Its antigen is undetermined. This was the immunoSEQ v3.0 assay at survey level. TCRdb keeps only in-frame clones here, not all; method: immunoSEQ multiplex PCR. The data hold 20,000 to 25,000 clones, with roughly 86% observed a single time. This record belongs to a study of long-term antiretroviral therapy in people with HIV. Broader study findings: ART adherence, viral resistance and therapy changes were undocumented. Increased diversity was seen after ART, yet it remained lower than in transplant donor controls.

This clonotype was sampled from a woman in her 50s with HIV. Sequenced material: unsorted PBMCs, taken 2.5 to 2.7 years after starting antiretroviral therapy.

The CDR3 nucleotides are TGTGCCAGCACGGTGAGCTCTGGAAACACCATATATTTT. It specifies CASTVSSGNTIYF. The rearrangement links TRBV11-2 to TRBJ1-3; D call uncertain. The CDR3 runs 13 residues. Germline loops: CDR1 SGHAT, CDR2 FQNNGV. V lost 7 bases and J 0 bases, leaving 7 bases between the germline ends. Full variable domain (rest looked up from reference TRBV11-2 and TRBJ1-3): EAGVAQSPRYKIIEKRQSVAFWCNPISGHATLYWYQQILGQGPKLLIQFQNNGVVDDSQLPKDRFSAERLKGVDSTLKIQPAKLEDSAVYLCASTVSSGNTIYFGEGSWLTVV.